A single sample gave rise to the 9 T cell receptor beta chains below, sequenced in a study of blood T cells in healthy people across ages. Alongside a J-beta primer mix, a sample-barcoded 5' primer served in a second PCR lasting about 7 to 12 cycles. TCRdb re-derived calls from the 5' RACE reads in MiXCR, one entry per CDR3 protein. The sample has hundreds of thousands of distinct CDR3 sequences; around two fifths are singletons. The sequenced material came from blood. These receptor sequences come from a man aged 55 to 69 in good health.

The J gene is TRBJ2-5, the V gene TRBV2; D assignment may be TRBD1 or TRBD2 (5 bases each). CDR1 and CDR2 from the germline V gene are SNHLY and FYNNEI. Trimming removed 6 bases at V and 0 bases at J, with 5 bases between. The CDR3 sequence is 12 residues long. For the CDR3, the DNA is TGTGCCAGCAGGGGACACCAAGAGACCCAGTACTTC. Translating it yields CASRGHQETQYF.

The CDR3 DNA reads as TGTGCCAGCAGCAAACCCGGGACAGAGAAGGAAAAACTGTTTTTT. Translated: CASSKPGTEKEKLFF. The V and J genes are TRBV7-9 and TRBJ1-4; 7 bases map to TRBD1. The CDR3 loop spans 15 amino acids. V dropped 5 bases and J dropped 8; count of bases not matched to a gene: 11. Germline V gene data show CDR1 as SEHNR and CDR2 as FQNEAQ (reference sequence).

The chain recombines TRBV20-1 with TRBJ1-2; 10 positions agree with TRBD1. The CDR3 spans 17 residues. The junction had 13 bases not matched to a gene; V was cut back by 5 bases and J by 1 base. The germline gives CDR1 DFQATT, CDR2 SNEGSKA (reference sequence). The CDR3 DNA is TGCAGTGCTGCCGTCGGGACAGGGGTCGCTAGTAACTATGGCTACACCTTC. As protein: CSAAVGTGVASNYGYTF.

The chain has TRBV12-3 or TRBV12-4 and TRBJ2-7; a weak D match, TRBD2 (5 bases). With 2 bases removed from V and 6 bases from J, the gap between germline ends came to 20 bases. This CDR3 contains 16 residues. The CDR3 nucleotides are TGTGCCAGCAGTTTAAGTGGAGGCCTGATGGCACCCGAGCAGTACTTC. Translation: CASSLSGGLMAPEQYF.

This chain links TRBV4-1 with TRBJ1-4; 7 positions match TRBD1. CDR1 is MGHRA, CDR2 YSYEKL, per germline. The CDR3 length is 17 residues. With 2 bases clipped from V and 5 bases from J, the junction kept 11 bases outside the gene matches. This CDR3 reads CASSQQAIGTENEKLFF. Written as DNA, the CDR3 is TGCGCCAGCAGCCAACAAGCGATCGGGACAGAAAATGAAAAACTGTTTTTT.

This clonotype was counted ten times or more. The chain is built from TRBV2 and TRBJ2-3, with 10 bases aligning to TRBD1. The CDR3 is 14 amino acids. V shed 6 bases, J shed 4 bases, and the junction held 4 bases outside the gene matches. Germline CDR1 SNHLY, CDR2 FYNNEI. CDR3 amino acids: CASSPGQGADTQYF. DNA for the CDR3: TGTGCCAGCAGCCCCGGACAGGGGGCAGATACGCAGTATTTT.

This chain links TRBV4-1 with TRBJ1-6, with 9 bases fitting TRBD1. J was trimmed by 5 bases and V by 4 bases; bases with no gene match: 6. The germline CDR1 and CDR2 sequences are MGHRA and YSYEKL. The CDR3 is 16 residues long. The CDR3 loop is CASSRQGQGNNSPLHF. The DNA for the CDR3 is TGCGCCAGCAGCCGACAGGGACAGGGTAATAATTCACCCCTCCACTTT.

This chain joins TRBV6-1 and TRBJ1-1; D is unclear. CDR1 MNHNS and CDR2 SASEGT come from the germline V gene. Trimming pared 2 bases from V and 2 bases from J, leaving 12 bases between. CDR3 length: 15 residues. CDR3 region: CASSEIMRVNTEAFF. In nucleotides, the CDR3 is TGTGCCAGCAGTGAAATAATGAGGGTCAACACTGAAGCTTTCTTT.

The CDR3 reads CAGRVGNEQFF. The DNA of the CDR3 is TGTGCCGGCAGGGTGGGCAATGAGCAGTTCTTC. This chain joins TRBV30 and TRBJ2-1; maybe TRBD1 (5 bases). There are 11 residues in the CDR3. CDR1 is GTSNPN, CDR2 SVGIG, per germline (reference sequence). The ends were cut back, 8 bases at V and 6 bases at J, with 11 bases in the middle.